This TCR beta chain appears in the sequencing data of a study of graft-versus-host responses after intestinal transplantation. Across the whole study: Transplant recipients had multivisceral, liver-intestinal, or isolated intestinal grafts. Once they had received anti-thymocyte globulin induction, all recipients took tacrolimus and steroids for approximately three years.

TCRdb keeps only in-frame clones here, not all; method: immunoSEQ multiplex PCR. This sample has around 97,000 clones, with roughly 91% found just once. With regard to this clone: Its antigen is still unknown.

Germline V gives CDR1 MGHRA, CDR2 YSYEKL. Trimming took 4 bases from V and 4 from J, leaving 11 bases between them. The CDR3 consists of 13 residues. Sequences were derived from unstimulated CD4+ T cells sorted from spleen or lymph node cells, sampled before transplant. This sequence originates from a human donor who was the organ donor for an intestinal transplant. The V gene is TRBV4-1, the J gene TRBJ2-7; D perhaps matches TRBD1 (5 bases). CDR3: CASSPYPGYEQYF. The CDR3 DNA reads as TGCGCCAGCAGCCCTTACCCAGGGTACGAGCAGTACTTC.